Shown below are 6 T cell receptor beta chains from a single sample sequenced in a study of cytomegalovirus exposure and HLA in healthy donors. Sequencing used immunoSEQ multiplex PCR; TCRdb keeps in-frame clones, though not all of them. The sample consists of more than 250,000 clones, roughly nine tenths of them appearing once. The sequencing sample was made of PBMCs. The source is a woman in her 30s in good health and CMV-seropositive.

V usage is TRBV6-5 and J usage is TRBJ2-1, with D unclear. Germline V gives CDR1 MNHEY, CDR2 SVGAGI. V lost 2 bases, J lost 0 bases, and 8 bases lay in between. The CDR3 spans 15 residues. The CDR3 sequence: CASSYAGSSYNEQFF. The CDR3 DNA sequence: TGTGCCAGCAGTTACGCTGGAAGCTCCTACAATGAGCAGTTCTTC.

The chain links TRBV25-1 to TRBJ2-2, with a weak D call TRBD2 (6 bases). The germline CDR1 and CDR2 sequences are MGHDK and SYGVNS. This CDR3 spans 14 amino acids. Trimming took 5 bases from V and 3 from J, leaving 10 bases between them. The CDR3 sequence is CASSLGLDTGELFF. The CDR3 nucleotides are TGTGCCAGCAGTTTGGGACTTGACACCGGGGAGCTGTTTTTT.

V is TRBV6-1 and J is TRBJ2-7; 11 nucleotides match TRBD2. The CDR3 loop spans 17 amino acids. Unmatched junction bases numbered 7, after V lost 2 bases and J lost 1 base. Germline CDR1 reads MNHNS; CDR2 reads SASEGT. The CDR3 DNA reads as TGTGCCAGCAGTGAATCGACTAGCGGGGTTTTTTCCTACGAGCAGTACTTC. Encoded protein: CASSESTSGVFSYEQYF.

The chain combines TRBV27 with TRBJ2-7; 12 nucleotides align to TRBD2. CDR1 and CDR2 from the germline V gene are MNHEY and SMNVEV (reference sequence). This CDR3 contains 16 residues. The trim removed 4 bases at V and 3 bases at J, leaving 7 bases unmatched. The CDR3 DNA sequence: TGTGCCAGCAGTTCGAAGACTAGCGGGGGAATCTACGAGCAGTACTTC. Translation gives CASSSKTSGGIYEQYF.

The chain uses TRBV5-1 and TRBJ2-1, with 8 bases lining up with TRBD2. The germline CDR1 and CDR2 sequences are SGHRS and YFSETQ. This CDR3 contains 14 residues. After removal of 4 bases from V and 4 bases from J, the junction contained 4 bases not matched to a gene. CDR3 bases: TGCGCCAGCAGCGTGGGGACTAGTTACAATGAGCAGTTCTTC. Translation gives CASSVGTSYNEQFF.

CDR3: CASSYSDTRASGYTF. The CDR3 nucleotides read TGTGCCAGCAGTTACTCGGACACAAGGGCGTCTGGCTACACCTTC. The chain is built from TRBV6-5 and TRBJ1-2; perhaps TRBD1 as D (5 bases). V lost 0 bases and J lost 7, with 15 bases in between. The V gene's germline CDR1 is MNHEY and CDR2 SVGAGI. This CDR3 is built from 15 residues.